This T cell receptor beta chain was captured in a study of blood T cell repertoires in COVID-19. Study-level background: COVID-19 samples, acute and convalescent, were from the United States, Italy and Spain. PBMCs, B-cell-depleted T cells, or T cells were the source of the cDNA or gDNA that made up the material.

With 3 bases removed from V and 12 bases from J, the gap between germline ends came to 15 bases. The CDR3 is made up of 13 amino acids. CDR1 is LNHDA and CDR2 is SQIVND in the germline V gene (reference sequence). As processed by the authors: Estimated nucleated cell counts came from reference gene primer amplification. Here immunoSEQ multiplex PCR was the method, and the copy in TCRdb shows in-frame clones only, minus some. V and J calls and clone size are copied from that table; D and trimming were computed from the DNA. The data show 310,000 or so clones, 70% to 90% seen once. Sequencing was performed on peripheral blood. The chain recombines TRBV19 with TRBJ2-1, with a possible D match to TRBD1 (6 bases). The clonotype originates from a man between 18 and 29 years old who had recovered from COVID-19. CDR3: CASSMGATTGQFF. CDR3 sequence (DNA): TGTGCCAGTAGTATGGGGGCCACAACGGGGCAGTTCTTC.